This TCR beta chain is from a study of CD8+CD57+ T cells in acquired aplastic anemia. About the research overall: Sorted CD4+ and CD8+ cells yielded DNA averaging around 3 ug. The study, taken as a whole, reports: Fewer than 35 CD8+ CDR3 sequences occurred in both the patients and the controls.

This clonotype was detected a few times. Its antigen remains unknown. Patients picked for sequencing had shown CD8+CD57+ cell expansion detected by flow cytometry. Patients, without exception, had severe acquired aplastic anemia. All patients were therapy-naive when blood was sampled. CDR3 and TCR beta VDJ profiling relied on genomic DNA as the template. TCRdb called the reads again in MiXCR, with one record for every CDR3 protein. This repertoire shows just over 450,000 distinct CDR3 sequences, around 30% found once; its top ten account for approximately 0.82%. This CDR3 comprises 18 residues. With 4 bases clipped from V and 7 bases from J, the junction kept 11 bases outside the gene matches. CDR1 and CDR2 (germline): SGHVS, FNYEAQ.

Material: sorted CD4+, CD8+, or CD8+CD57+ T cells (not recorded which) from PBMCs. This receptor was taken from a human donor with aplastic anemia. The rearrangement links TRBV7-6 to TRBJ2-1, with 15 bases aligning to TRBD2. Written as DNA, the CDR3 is TGTGCCAGCAGCTCCTCATTCGCCGGGACTAGCGGGAGGAATGAGCAGTTCTTC. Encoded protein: CASSSSFAGTSGRNEQFF.